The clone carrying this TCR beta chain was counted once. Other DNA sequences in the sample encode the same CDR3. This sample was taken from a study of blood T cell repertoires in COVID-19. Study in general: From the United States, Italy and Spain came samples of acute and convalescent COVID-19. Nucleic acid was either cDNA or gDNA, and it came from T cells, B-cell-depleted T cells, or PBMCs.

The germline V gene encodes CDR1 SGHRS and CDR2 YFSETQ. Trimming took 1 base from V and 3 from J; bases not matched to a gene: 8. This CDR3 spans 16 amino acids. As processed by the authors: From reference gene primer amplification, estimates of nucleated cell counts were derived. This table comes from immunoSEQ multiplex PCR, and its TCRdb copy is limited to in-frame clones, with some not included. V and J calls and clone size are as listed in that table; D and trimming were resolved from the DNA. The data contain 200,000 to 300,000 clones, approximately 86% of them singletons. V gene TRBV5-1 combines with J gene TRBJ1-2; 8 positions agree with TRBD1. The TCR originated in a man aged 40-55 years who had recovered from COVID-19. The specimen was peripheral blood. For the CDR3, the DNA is TGCGCCAGCAGCTTGTCGCCCGGACAGGGAGACTATGGCTACACCTTC. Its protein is CASSLSPGQGDYGYTF.